The rows below give T cell receptor beta chains drawn from one sample of a study of cytomegalovirus exposure and HLA in healthy donors. Repertoires were generated with immunoSEQ multiplex PCR, while TCRdb's copy carries only in-frame clones and drops some. This sample has about 76,000 clones, with 79% found just once. Sequencing was performed on PBMCs. The origin of the receptors is a man younger than 40 in good health and CMV-seronegative. Both conserved end residues are trimmed from each CDR3. The order of the fields is J gene, D gene, V gene, CDR3 protein. A D gene is named only where the DNA matches it firmly.

TRBJ2-3 | TRBD2 | TRBV4-3 | ASSQGPSASGRGNTQY
TRBJ2-2 | - | TRBV7-3 | ASRPGENTGELF
TRBJ1-1 | TRBD1 | TRBV7-9 | SSSLGDSGAF
TRBJ1-1 | TRBD1 | TRBV27 | ASSPQGSTEAF
TRBJ2-7 | TRBD2 | TRBV7-2 | ASSLGASGSRTEQY
TRBJ1-1 | - | TRBV4-3 | ASSQDQDAGREVDTEAF
TRBJ2-7 | TRBD2 | TRBV23-1 | ASSLLGLAEWNEQY
TRBJ1-6 | TRBD1 | TRBV30 | AWSVVGTGRSPLH
TRBJ1-4 | - | TRBV2 | ASSLQGGEKLF
TRBJ2-7 | - | TRBV4-3 | ASSQDSGYEQY
TRBJ2-3 | - | TRBV5-4 | ASSAGTASTDTQY
TRBJ1-5 | - | TRBV21-1 | ASSKMNPGQVNQPQH
TRBJ2-2 | TRBD2 | TRBV18 | ASSPRGLAGEDGELF
TRBJ2-2 | - | TRBV4-1 | ASSVRGGNTGELF
TRBJ2-3 | - | TRBV10-3 | AISGAGGNLGYGTQY
TRBJ2-5 | TRBD2 | TRBV4-1 | ARSLSGGTSQETQY
TRBJ2-7 | TRBD1 | TRBV5-4 | ASSLEQGASYEQY
TRBJ2-2 | TRBD1 | TRBV12-5 | ASGLGQGRGMKLF
TRBJ2-1 | TRBD2 | TRBV4-2 | ASSQEGRGGADEQF
TRBJ2-3 | TRBD2 | TRBV18 | ASSPSLAENTDTQY
TRBJ2-7 | TRBD1 | TRBV7-6 | ASSARGQGYEQY
TRBJ1-2 | - | TRBV10-2 | ATSRGGDYGYT
TRBJ1-3 | - | TRBV7-2 | ASSLGQNTIY
TRBJ2-7 | - | TRBV28 | ASSPWTGRPSGLSYEQY
TRBJ1-4 | - | TRBV14 | ASSPRATNEKLF
TRBJ2-5 | - | TRBV2 | ASTGVHISRETQY
TRBJ1-2 | - | TRBV2 | ASSRAEGYGYT
TRBJ1-5 | - | TRBV18 | ASSDTGVFQPQH
TRBJ1-2 | TRBD1 | TRBV6-1 | ASVDRPPADGYT
TRBJ2-7 | - | TRBV20-1 | SASSASEQY
TRBJ2-7 | - | TRBV2 | ASNRGLTSYEQY
TRBJ1-2 | - | TRBV7-9 | ASSLGYGGALYGYT
TRBJ2-1 | - | TRBV28 | ASNTGVQNEQF
TRBJ2-5 | - | TRBV2 | ASSDVTLQY